The rows below give T cell receptor beta chains drawn from one sample of a study of vaccination and CD4 T cells after COVID-19. TCRdb called the PCR reads again in MiXCR, with one record for every CDR3 protein. The sample records fewer than 15,000 distinct CDR3 sequences, 61% being singletons. Which antigens these TCRs recognize remains unknown. Sequencing was performed on CD4+ T cells from blood, cultured in vitro. Receptors originate from a human donor who had recovered from COVID-19. CDR3s include the opening cysteine and the closing phenylalanine or tryptophan. Fields, in order: J gene, clone size, V gene, D gene, CDR3 protein, CDR3 DNA. A D gene is named only where the DNA matches it firmly. Some rows mark clone size as missing; the rest say once, few, many or name a class of expanded clone.

J gene: TRBJ2-7; clone size: -; V gene: TRBV6-7; D gene: -; CDR3 protein: CASSYSRGRGPYEQYF; CDR3 DNA: TGTGCCAGCAGTTACTCGAGAGGCAGGGGTCCCTACGAGCAGTACTTC
J gene: TRBJ1-6; clone size: -; V gene: TRBV6-1; D gene: -; CDR3 protein: CASSPMSSYNSPLHF; CDR3 DNA: TGTGCCAGCAGCCCCATGAGCTCCTATAATTCACCCCTCCACTTT
J gene: TRBJ2-5; clone size: once; V gene: TRBV7-9; D gene: -; CDR3 protein: CASSRGQKVVETQYF; CDR3 DNA: TGTGCCAGCAGTCGTGGGCAAAAGGTTGTGGAGACCCAGTACTTC
J gene: TRBJ2-7; clone size: -; V gene: TRBV20-1; D gene: TRBD2; CDR3 protein: CSARGLASRYEQYF; CDR3 DNA: TGCAGTGCTAGAGGACTAGCGTCGAGGTATGAGCAGTACTTC
J gene: TRBJ2-7; clone size: -; V gene: TRBV7-6; D gene: -; CDR3 protein: CASSLSGFDEQYF; CDR3 DNA: TGTGCCAGCAGCTTATCAGGGTTTGACGAGCAGTACTTC
J gene: TRBJ2-7; clone size: once; V gene: TRBV2; D gene: TRBD2; CDR3 protein: CASSVGREGREQYF; CDR3 DNA: TGTGCCAGCAGTGTCGGGCGGGAGGGCCGGGAGCAGTACTTC
J gene: TRBJ2-5; clone size: -; V gene: TRBV5-4; D gene: -; CDR3 protein: CASSLSGVGTQYF; CDR3 DNA: TGTGCCAGCAGCTTGTCTGGGGTTGGGACCCAGTACTTC
J gene: TRBJ1-5; clone size: -; V gene: TRBV7-8; D gene: -; CDR3 protein: CASSLLSNQPQHF; CDR3 DNA: TGTGCCAGCAGCTTATTGAGCAATCAGCCCCAGCATTTT
J gene: TRBJ2-5; clone size: -; V gene: TRBV20-1; D gene: -; CDR3 protein: CSARVGGTYQETQYF; CDR3 DNA: TGCAGTGCTAGAGTAGGCGGGACGTACCAAGAGACCCAGTACTTC
J gene: TRBJ2-3; clone size: -; V gene: TRBV19; D gene: TRBD2; CDR3 protein: CASSIGTSEKYF; CDR3 DNA: TGTGCCAGTAGTATTGGGACTAGCGAAAAGTATTTT
J gene: TRBJ2-4; clone size: -; V gene: TRBV29-1; D gene: -; CDR3 protein: CSAATGPIAKNIQYF; CDR3 DNA: TGCAGCGCCGCTACAGGGCCGATAGCCAAAAACATTCAGTACTTC
J gene: TRBJ2-5; clone size: -; V gene: TRBV24-1; D gene: TRBD2; CDR3 protein: CATSDSGRGQETQYF; CDR3 DNA: TGTGCCACCAGTGATAGCGGGAGGGGACAAGAGACCCAGTACTTC
J gene: TRBJ2-3; clone size: -; V gene: TRBV9; D gene: TRBD1; CDR3 protein: CASSVAPGQSTDTQYF; CDR3 DNA: TGTGCCAGCAGCGTAGCCCCGGGACAGAGCACAGATACGCAGTATTTT
J gene: TRBJ2-3; clone size: -; V gene: TRBV2; D gene: TRBD1; CDR3 protein: CASKQGASTDTQYF; CDR3 DNA: TGTGCCAGCAAACAGGGGGCGAGCACAGATACGCAGTATTTT
J gene: TRBJ1-6; clone size: -; V gene: TRBV2; D gene: -; CDR3 protein: CASTQSSYNSPLHF; CDR3 DNA: TGTGCCAGCACGCAAAGCTCCTATAATTCACCCCTCCACTTT
J gene: TRBJ2-3; clone size: -; V gene: TRBV7-7; D gene: -; CDR3 protein: CASSLLGFGDTQYF; CDR3 DNA: TGTGCTAGCAGCTTACTCGGGTTTGGAGATACGCAGTATTTT
J gene: TRBJ2-3; clone size: -; V gene: TRBV4-2; D gene: TRBD2; CDR3 protein: CASSQEGRDTQYF; CDR3 DNA: TGTGCCAGCAGCCAAGAAGGGAGGGACACGCAGTATTTT
J gene: TRBJ1-6; clone size: -; V gene: TRBV7-9; D gene: -; CDR3 protein: CASSLDSPLHF; CDR3 DNA: TGTGCCAGCAGCCTCGATTCACCCCTCCACTTT
J gene: TRBJ2-7; clone size: -; V gene: TRBV6-1; D gene: TRBD2; CDR3 protein: CASTSGSGAQYF; CDR3 DNA: TGTGCCAGCACCAGCGGGAGTGGGGCGCAGTACTTC
J gene: TRBJ2-1; clone size: -; V gene: TRBV20-1; D gene: TRBD2; CDR3 protein: CSASSLRREGYNEQFF; CDR3 DNA: TGCAGTGCTAGTTCGTTGAGGCGGGAGGGCTACAATGAGCAGTTCTTC
J gene: TRBJ2-2; clone size: few; V gene: TRBV6-4; D gene: TRBD1; CDR3 protein: CASSDGTDSGELFF; CDR3 DNA: TGTGCCAGCAGTGATGGGACAGACAGCGGGGAGCTGTTTTTT
J gene: TRBJ2-7; clone size: once; V gene: TRBV4-2; D gene: -; CDR3 protein: CASSPLVSYEQYF; CDR3 DNA: TGTGCCAGCAGCCCTCTGGTGTCATACGAGCAGTACTTC
J gene: TRBJ1-2; clone size: few; V gene: TRBV5-1; D gene: -; CDR3 protein: CASSLDGGRYGYTF; CDR3 DNA: TGCGCCAGCAGCTTGGATGGAGGCCGCTATGGCTACACCTTC
J gene: TRBJ2-2; clone size: -; V gene: TRBV28; D gene: TRBD1; CDR3 protein: CASSFNRGMIGELFF; CDR3 DNA: TGTGCCAGCAGTTTTAACAGGGGGATGATCGGGGAGCTGTTTTTT
J gene: TRBJ2-5; clone size: -; V gene: TRBV28; D gene: -; CDR3 protein: CASSSNPETQYF; CDR3 DNA: TGTGCCAGCAGTTCGAACCCGGAGACCCAGTACTTC
J gene: TRBJ1-2; clone size: once; V gene: TRBV7-2; D gene: TRBD1; CDR3 protein: CASSSRQGYGYTF; CDR3 DNA: TGTGCCAGCAGCTCTCGACAGGGCTATGGCTACACCTTC
J gene: TRBJ1-5; clone size: -; V gene: TRBV19; D gene: -; CDR3 protein: CASTRGRGWSVSNQPQHF; CDR3 DNA: TGTGCCAGTACCAGGGGCAGGGGATGGAGCGTGAGCAATCAGCCCCAGCATTTT
J gene: TRBJ2-2; clone size: -; V gene: TRBV28; D gene: -; CDR3 protein: CASSLAGIAGELFF; CDR3 DNA: TGTGCCAGCAGCCTCGCAGGGATTGCCGGGGAGCTGTTTTTT
J gene: TRBJ2-7; clone size: -; V gene: TRBV14; D gene: TRBD2; CDR3 protein: CASSQDRLAGYYEQYF; CDR3 DNA: TGTGCCAGCAGCCAAGATAGGCTAGCGGGATACTACGAGCAGTACTTC
J gene: TRBJ1-4; clone size: -; V gene: TRBV15; D gene: TRBD1; CDR3 protein: CATSRLGQGSEKLFF; CDR3 DNA: TGTGCCACCAGCCGCCTGGGACAGGGTAGTGAAAAACTGTTTTTT
J gene: TRBJ1-2; clone size: few; V gene: TRBV30; D gene: -; CDR3 protein: CAWTDRLYGYTF; CDR3 DNA: TGTGCCTGGACCGACAGGCTCTATGGCTACACCTTC